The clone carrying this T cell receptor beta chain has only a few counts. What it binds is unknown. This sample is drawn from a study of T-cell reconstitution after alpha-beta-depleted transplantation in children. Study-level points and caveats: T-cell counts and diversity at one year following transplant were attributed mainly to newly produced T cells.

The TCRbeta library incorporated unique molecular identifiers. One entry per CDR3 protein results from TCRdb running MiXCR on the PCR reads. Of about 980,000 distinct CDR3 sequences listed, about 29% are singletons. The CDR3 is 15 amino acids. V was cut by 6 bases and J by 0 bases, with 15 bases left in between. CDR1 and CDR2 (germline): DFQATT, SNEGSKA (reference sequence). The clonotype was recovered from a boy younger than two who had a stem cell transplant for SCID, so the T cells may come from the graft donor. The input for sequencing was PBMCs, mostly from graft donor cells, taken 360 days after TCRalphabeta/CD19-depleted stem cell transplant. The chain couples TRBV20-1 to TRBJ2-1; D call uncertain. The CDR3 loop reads CSALVPGPSYNEQFF. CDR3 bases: TGCAGTGCGTTAGTGCCGGGTCCCTCCTACAATGAGCAGTTCTTC.